Here is one T cell receptor (beta chain) with its context. Antigen: not known. Via MiXCR, TCRdb re-called the 5' RACE reads, giving one row per CDR3 protein. This repertoire shows 500,000 to 650,000 distinct CDR3 sequences, roughly 13% found once; its top ten account for around an eighth. Per the germline V gene, CDR1 is LNHDA and CDR2 is SQIVND (reference sequence). The CDR3 length is 15 residues. Trimming cost V 4 bases and J 5 bases; bases outside gene matches: 6. This entry comes from a study of T cells after yellow fever vaccination. Turning to the study itself: Where fractions had low cell numbers, libraries were prepared from them with the SMART-Seq v4 Ultra Low Input RNA kit.

General study findings and limits: Most clones from primary vaccination were detected again post-booster (roughly 96% CD4, 88% CD8).

This TCR was recovered from a man aged 25-45 years who received the YFV17D yellow fever vaccine. Sequenced material: PBMCs, taken on the day of the yellow fever booster vaccination. The V and J genes are TRBV19 and TRBJ2-3, with 10 bases lining up with TRBD2. The CDR3 protein is CASSSLAGVGDTQYF. The CDR3 nucleotides read TGTGCCAGTAGTAGTCTAGCGGGAGTTGGAGATACGCAGTATTTT.